This T cell receptor (beta chain) was captured by sequencing in a study of coeliac disease. The study, taken as a whole, reports: Largely private TRB repertoires meant most sequences were sample-unique.

Assay used: immunoSEQ multiplex PCR; TCRdb lists only in-frame clones, some missing. The sample has 3,000 to 3,500 clones, roughly 71% seen once. The CDR3 runs to 14 residues. After removal of 4 bases from V and 7 bases from J, the junction contained 7 bases not matched to a gene. Germline V gives CDR1 SGHTA, CDR2 FQGNSA. A note on this clone: Its antigen is undetermined.

The genes are TRBV7-2 and TRBJ1-2; 9 bases match TRBD1. The source material was lymphocytes from the gut lamina propria. This clonotype was obtained from a man of 80 years or more without celiac disease. The CDR3 loop reads CASSYGQGRVGYTF. CDR3 in DNA: TGTGCCAGCAGCTATGGACAGGGGAGAGTTGGCTACACCTTC. The full variable domain, with the rest looked up from reference TRBV7-2 and TRBJ1-2, is GAGVSQSPSNKVTEKGKDVELRCDPISGHTALYWYRQSLGQGLEFLIYFQGNSAPDKSGLPSDRFSAERTGGSVSTLTIQRTQQEDSAVYLCASSYGQGRVGYTFGSGTRLTVV.